Below, 31 T cell receptor beta chains from the same sample are listed, as sequenced in a study of cytomegalovirus exposure and HLA in healthy donors. Vbeta (60) and Jbeta (13) primers were used in the PCR. Profiled with immunoSEQ multiplex PCR; TCRdb holds only in-frame clones, not every one. In total, the table holds tens of thousands of clones. The sequencing input was PBMCs. The receptor set was obtained from a man aged 50 or older in good health and CMV-seropositive.

J is TRBJ2-2 and V is TRBV27; TRBD2 agrees at 13 bases. Per germline, CDR1 MNHEY and CDR2 SMNVEV (reference sequence). The CDR3 totals 16 residues. The junction had 3 bases not matched to a gene; V was cut back by 5 bases and J by 3 bases. The CDR3 region is CASSPGLAGHTGELFF. Written as DNA, the CDR3 is TGTGCCAGCAGTCCGGGACTAGCGGGACACACCGGGGAGCTGTTTTTT.

The rearrangement links TRBV30 to TRBJ2-3; 11 bases align to TRBD2. J was trimmed by 1 base and V by 2 bases; bases with no gene match: 5. The CDR3 runs 16 residues. Germline-derived CDR1 and CDR2 are GTSNPN and SVGIG (reference sequence). CDR3 DNA: TGTGCCTGGAGTCTGCTAGCGGGAGGTCGCACAGATACGCAGTATTTT. Residues: CAWSLLAGGRTDTQYF. The full variable domain, with the rest looked up from reference TRBV30 and TRBJ2-3, is SQTIHQWPATLVQPVGSPLSLECTVEGTSNPNLYWYRQAAGRGLQLLFYSVGIGQISSEVPQNLSASRPQDRQFILSSKKLLLSDSGFYLCAWSLLAGGRTDTQYFGPGTRLTVL.

The genes are TRBV5-5 and TRBJ2-4, with a tentative D call TRBD2 (6 bases). Trimming pared 6 bases from V and 3 bases from J, leaving 13 bases between. This CDR3 spans 14 amino acids. Germline V CDR1 and CDR2: SGHKS, YYEKEE (reference sequence). The CDR3 nucleotides are TGTGCCAGCATAGAGTCGGGGGTCAAAAACATTCAGTACTTC. This sequence encodes CASIESGVKNIQYF. The variable domain in full, completed from reference TRBV5-5 and TRBJ2-4, reads DAGVTQSPTHLIKTRGQQVTLRCSPISGHKSVSWYQQVLGQGPQFIFQYYEKEERGRGNFPDRFSARQFPNYSSELNVNALLLGDSALYLCASIESGVKNIQYFGAGTRLSVL.

The chain combines TRBV18 with TRBJ1-4, with D perhaps matching TRBD1 (5 bases). Germline V gives CDR1 KGHSH, CDR2 LQKENI. The CDR3 loop spans 15 amino acids. V was shortened by 3 bases and J by 3 bases, with 11 bases between the two germline ends. CDR3 sequence (DNA): TGTGCCAGCTCACCGATGCAGGGTCCTAATGAAAAACTGTTTTTT. Translating it yields CASSPMQGPNEKLFF.

The V call is TRBV19, the J call TRBJ1-5; D is unresolved. The CDR3 consists of 15 residues. Germline V lookup: CDR1 LNHDA, CDR2 SQIVND (reference sequence). The germline V and J ends were trimmed by 3 bases and 2 bases, with 11 bases remaining between them. The CDR3 spells CASSMRGPGNQPQHF. The CDR3 coding sequence is TGTGCCAGTAGTATGCGGGGTCCGGGCAATCAGCCCCAGCATTTT.

The gene calls are TRBV30 and TRBJ1-2; D is unclear. Germline V gene lookup returns CDR1 GTSNPN and CDR2 SVGIG (reference sequence). This CDR3 spans 14 amino acids. Trimming took 2 bases from V and 8 from J, leaving 18 bases between them. This chain's CDR3 is CAWSYTLGSEGYTF. In DNA form, the CDR3 reads TGTGCCTGGAGTTACACTCTTGGGTCGGAGGGCTACACCTTC.

The chain links TRBV6-6 to TRBJ1-5, with D perhaps TRBD1 (5 bases). Germline loops: CDR1 MNHNY, CDR2 SVGAGI (reference sequence). The V and J ends lost 6 bases and 3 bases respectively, with 12 bases between them. This CDR3 region has 14 residues. CDR3 sequence: CASRRGRDNQPQHF. The CDR3 DNA reads TGTGCCAGCAGGAGAGGCAGGGACAATCAGCCCCAGCATTTT.

This chain uses TRBV29-1 with TRBJ2-5; 12 bases fit TRBD1. Trimming cost V 4 bases and J 5 bases; bases outside gene matches: 8. The CDR3 is 15 amino acids. Germline V gene lookup returns CDR1 SQVTM and CDR2 ANQGSEA. CDR3 coding DNA: TGCAGCGTTGGCCGAGGGACAGGGGGCGAGGAGACCCAGTACTTC. This translates into CSVGRGTGGEETQYF.

This chain connects TRBV11-3 to TRBJ2-1, with 7 bases that match TRBD1. Unmatched junction bases numbered 13, after V lost 5 bases and J lost 3 bases. CDR1 is SGHNT, CDR2 YENEEA, per germline. This CDR3 region has 17 residues. The CDR3 DNA follows: TGTGCCAGCAGCCCTACCCGGGACAGAACCTACTACAATGAGCAGTTCTTC. Translation gives CASSPTRDRTYYNEQFF.

This chain connects TRBV29-1 to TRBJ2-3; 7 bases are a match to TRBD1. This CDR3 is built from 13 residues. Germline CDR1 is SQVTM and CDR2 is ANQGSEA. V lost 6 bases, J lost 2 bases, and 5 bases stayed unmatched. CDR3 sequence (DNA): TGCAGCGTCGTAGGGACAGACACAGATACGCAGTATTTT. This encodes CSVVGTDTDTQYF.

The chain has TRBV5-1 and TRBJ1-3; D remains unclear. V was trimmed by 4 bases and J by 4 bases, leaving 12 bases between them. The CDR3 covers 14 residues. CDR1 and CDR2 from the germline V gene are SGHRS and YFSETQ. The chain's CDR3 is CASSPGLGGNTIYF. The CDR3 DNA reads TGCGCCAGCAGCCCAGGCCTTGGGGGAAACACCATATATTTT. Full variable domain (remainder filled in from reference TRBV5-1 and TRBJ1-3): KAGVTQTPRYLIKTRGQQVTLSCSPISGHRSVSWYQQTPGQGLQFLFEYFSETQRNKGNFPGRFSGRQFSNSRSEMNVSTLELGDSALYLCASSPGLGGNTIYFGEGSWLTVV.

This chain links TRBV7-2 with TRBJ2-3; TRBD2 aligns across 10 bases. V shed 0 bases, J shed 3 bases, and the junction held 6 bases outside the gene matches. The CDR3 has 17 amino acids. Germline CDR1 SGHTA, CDR2 FQGNSA. The CDR3 loop is CASSLAKAGGWTDTQYF. CDR3 coding DNA: TGTGCCAGCAGCTTAGCTAAAGCGGGAGGGTGGACAGATACGCAGTATTTT.

The gene calls are TRBV6-5 and TRBJ2-1; TRBD2 matches 13 bases. CDR1 is MNHEY, CDR2 SVGAGI, per germline. The junction had 6 bases not matched to a gene; V was cut back by 5 bases and J by 8 bases. The CDR3 length is 15 residues. CDR3 nucleotides: TGTGCCAGCAGTGACTGGACTAGCGGGAGTTATGAGCAGTTCTTC. This codes for CASSDWTSGSYEQFF.

This chain uses TRBV4-1 with TRBJ1-1; TRBD1 is a possible D gene (6 bases). Trimming left V 0 bases short and J 5 bases short, with 7 bases between. CDR3 length: 13 residues. CDR1 is MGHRA and CDR2 is YSYEKL in the germline V gene. CDR3 sequence: CASSQDRGTEAFF. CDR3 nucleotides: TGCGCCAGCAGCCAAGACAGGGGAACTGAAGCTTTCTTT.

The chain combines TRBV7-2 with TRBJ2-1; 10 bases align to TRBD2. Germline trimming cut 3 bases from V and 3 bases from J; bases unmatched to any gene: 5. The CDR3 has 16 amino acids. Germline-derived CDR1 and CDR2 are SGHTA and FQGNSA. The CDR3 nucleotides are TGTGCCAGCAGCTTTGTCAGCGGGAGGGTCTACAATGAGCAGTTCTTC. Encoded protein: CASSFVSGRVYNEQFF.

The gene calls are TRBV29-1 and TRBJ1-1; D possibly corresponds to TRBD1 (5 bases). This CDR3 comprises 12 residues. Between the trimmed V and J ends, which lost 6 bases and 4 bases, there was a span of 12 bases. The germline V gene encodes CDR1 SQVTM and CDR2 ANQGSEA. CDR3: CSVMGEGTEAFF. The CDR3 nucleotides are TGCAGCGTGATGGGGGAGGGCACTGAAGCTTTCTTT. The whole variable domain, remainder taken from reference TRBV29-1 and TRBJ1-1, is SAVISQKPSRDICQRGTSLTIQCQVDSQVTMMFWYRQQPGQSLTLIATANQGSEATYESGFVIDKFPISRPNLTFSTLTVSNMSPEDSSIYLCSVMGEGTEAFFGQGTRLTVV.

The chain couples TRBV29-1 to TRBJ2-2; D possibly corresponds to TRBD2 (6 bases). Germline CDR1 SQVTM, CDR2 ANQGSEA. This CDR3 is 14 amino acids long. Trimming took off 5 bases at V and 7 bases at J, with 17 bases between the two ends. CDR3: CSVPAEWGDGELFF. CDR3 DNA: TGCAGCGTTCCAGCGGAGTGGGGGGACGGGGAGCTGTTTTTT.

The chain couples TRBV29-1 to TRBJ2-5; 9 bases align to TRBD2. The V gene's germline CDR1 is SQVTM and CDR2 ANQGSEA. The trim removed 4 bases at V and 5 bases at J, leaving 8 bases unmatched. The CDR3 consists of 14 residues. Here the CDR3 reads CSVVGSGSGETQYF. CDR3 coding DNA: TGCAGCGTTGTTGGTAGCGGGAGCGGGGAGACCCAGTACTTC.

This chain joins TRBV9 and TRBJ1-1; D is perhaps TRBD1 (6 bases). V lost 0 bases and J 0 bases, leaving 12 bases between the germline ends. CDR1 and CDR2 (germline): SGDLS, YYNGEE. The CDR3 length is 16 residues. CDR3 in amino acids: CASSVGRGLMNTEAFF. DNA for the CDR3: TGTGCCAGCAGCGTAGGGCGGGGGCTCATGAACACTGAAGCTTTCTTT.

V usage is TRBV5-6 and J usage is TRBJ1-1; TRBD1 might be the D (6 bases). CDR1 and CDR2 from the germline V gene are SGHDT and YYEEEE. This CDR3 contains 14 residues. V was shortened by 0 bases and J by 6 bases, with 12 bases between the two germline ends. The CDR3 spells CASSLVQGVPEAFF. As DNA, the CDR3 is TGTGCCAGCAGCTTGGTACAGGGTGTCCCTGAAGCTTTCTTT.

This chain links TRBV10-1 with TRBJ1-2; tentatively, D is TRBD1 (5 bases). Germline-derived CDR1 and CDR2 are WNHNN and SYGVQD (reference sequence). This CDR3 is built from 13 residues. V gave up 4 bases and J gave up 8 bases, with 14 bases separating them. CDR3 residues: CASSAATGWGYTF. The CDR3 coding sequence is TGCGCCAGCAGTGCGGCCACAGGTTGGGGCTACACCTTC.

The CDR3 DNA reads as TGTGCCAGTAGTACACAGGGTGTCTATGGCTACACCTTC. Encoded protein: CASSTQGVYGYTF. The chain has TRBV19 and TRBJ1-2; D possibly corresponds to TRBD1 (6 bases). The V and J ends lost 4 bases and 4 bases respectively, with 10 bases between them. CDR1 is LNHDA, CDR2 SQIVND, per germline (reference sequence). The CDR3 is made up of 13 amino acids. Full variable domain (missing parts from reference TRBV19 and TRBJ1-2): DGGITQSPKYLFRKEGQNVTLSCEQNLNHDAMYWYRQDPGQGLRLIYYSQIVNDFQKGDIAEGYSVSREKKESFPLTVTSAQKNPTAFYLCASSTQGVYGYTFGSGTRLTVV.

The rearrangement links TRBV5-4 to TRBJ2-7; tentatively, D is TRBD2 (7 bases). Trimming took off 4 bases at V and 3 bases at J, with 17 bases between the two ends. The CDR3 is 15 residues long. Looked up from germline, CDR1 is SGHNT and CDR2 is YYREEE (reference sequence). CDR3 amino acids: CASSPRGGANYEQYF. The CDR3 DNA reads TGTGCCAGCAGCCCGAGGGGGGGGGCTAACTACGAGCAGTACTTC.

The V call is TRBV9, the J call TRBJ2-1; 13 bases agree with TRBD2. Germline V gene lookup returns CDR1 SGDLS and CDR2 YYNGEE. This CDR3 is 17 amino acids long. The junction had 10 bases not matched to a gene; V was cut back by 4 bases and J by 6 bases. The DNA of the CDR3 is TGTGCCAGCAGCCCGCCTTTAGGACTAGCGGGGGTCAATGAGCAGTTCTTC. It yields the protein CASSPPLGLAGVNEQFF.

The J gene is TRBJ2-1, the V gene TRBV27; 7 nucleotides match TRBD2. The V and J ends lost 4 bases and 7 bases, in that order; junction bases with no gene match: 10. CDR1 and CDR2 (germline): MNHEY, SMNVEV (reference sequence). The CDR3 covers 15 residues. The CDR3 sequence is CASSSREALRNEQFF. CDR3 DNA sequence: TGTGCCAGCAGTTCACGGGAGGCCTTGAGGAATGAGCAGTTCTTC.

A note on this clone: Other nucleotide sequences from this sample produce the same CDR3. This chain links TRBV19 with TRBJ2-6; D remains unclear. CDR1 and CDR2 from the germline V gene are LNHDA and SQIVND (reference sequence). The CDR3 consists of 15 residues. V lost 4 bases and J lost 0, with 7 bases in between. CDR3 DNA: TGTGCCAGTAGTACGGTGCTCTCTGGGGCCAACGTCCTGACTTTC. Protein: CASSTVLSGANVLTF.

The chain joins TRBV28 to TRBJ2-1, with 7 bases that match TRBD2. CDR3 length equals 15 residues. V dropped 2 bases and J dropped 5; count of bases not matched to a gene: 6. Germline assignment: CDR1 MDHEN and CDR2 SYDVKM. This CDR3 reads CASSLVLGGDNEQFF. The CDR3 DNA reads as TGTGCCAGCAGTTTAGTATTGGGGGGGGACAATGAGCAGTTCTTC.

The rearrangement joins TRBV19 to TRBJ1-2, with TRBD1 identical over 8 bases. V lost 11 bases and J lost 4; bases outside the gene matches: 18. From germline, CDR1 is LNHDA and CDR2 SQIVND (reference sequence). This CDR3 has 16 residues. This CDR3 is CAVGHNLAGGTYGYTF. The CDR3 DNA reads as TGTGCCGTAGGCCATAACCTGGCAGGGGGCACCTATGGCTACACCTTC.

The V gene is TRBV30, the J gene TRBJ1-4, with 7 positions matching TRBD1. V shed 1 base, J shed 6 bases, and the junction held 8 bases outside the gene matches. The CDR3 extends over 15 amino acids. The germline V gene has CDR1 GTSNPN and CDR2 SVGIG (reference sequence). The CDR3 region is CAWSADRWRDEKLFF. The CDR3 nucleotides read TGTGCCTGGAGTGCGGACAGGTGGAGGGATGAAAAACTGTTTTTT.

The rearrangement joins TRBV18 to TRBJ1-4, with D unclear. Looked up from germline, CDR1 is KGHSH and CDR2 is LQKENI. Trimming removed 1 base from V and 0 bases from J, with 9 bases in between. This CDR3 region has 16 residues. The CDR3 loop reads CASSPRDIATNEKLFF. DNA of the CDR3: TGTGCCAGCTCACCACGCGACATAGCAACTAATGAAAAACTGTTTTTT.

The V call is TRBV18, the J call TRBJ1-1; 7 bases fit TRBD1. The CDR3 consists of 20 residues. The V segment lost 5 bases and the J segment 2 bases; nucleotides outside the gene matches: 23. Germline V CDR1 and CDR2: KGHSH, LQKENI. CDR3 sequence (DNA): TGTGCCAGCTCATCCACCAGGGGGAAGGGGGCGTTGGGTGGAAACACTGAAGCTTTCTTT. Amino acid sequence: CASSSTRGKGALGGNTEAFF. The whole variable domain, filled in from reference TRBV18 and TRBJ1-1, reads NAGVMQNPRHLVRRRGQEARLRCSPMKGHSHVYWYRQLPEEGLKFMVYLQKENIIDESGMPKERFSAEFPKEGPSILRIQQVVRGDSAAYFCASSSTRGKGALGGNTEAFFGQGTRLTVV.